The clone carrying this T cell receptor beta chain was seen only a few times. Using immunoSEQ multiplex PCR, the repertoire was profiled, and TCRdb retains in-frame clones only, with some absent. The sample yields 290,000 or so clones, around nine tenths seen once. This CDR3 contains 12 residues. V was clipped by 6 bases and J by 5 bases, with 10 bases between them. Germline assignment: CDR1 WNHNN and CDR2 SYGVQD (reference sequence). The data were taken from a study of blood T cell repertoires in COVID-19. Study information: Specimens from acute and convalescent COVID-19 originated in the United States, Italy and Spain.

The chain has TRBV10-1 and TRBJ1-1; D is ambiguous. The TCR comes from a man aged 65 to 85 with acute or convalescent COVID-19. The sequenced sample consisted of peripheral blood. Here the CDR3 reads CASRGGITEAFF. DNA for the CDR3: TGCGCCAGCAGGGGAGGGATAACTGAAGCTTTCTTT.